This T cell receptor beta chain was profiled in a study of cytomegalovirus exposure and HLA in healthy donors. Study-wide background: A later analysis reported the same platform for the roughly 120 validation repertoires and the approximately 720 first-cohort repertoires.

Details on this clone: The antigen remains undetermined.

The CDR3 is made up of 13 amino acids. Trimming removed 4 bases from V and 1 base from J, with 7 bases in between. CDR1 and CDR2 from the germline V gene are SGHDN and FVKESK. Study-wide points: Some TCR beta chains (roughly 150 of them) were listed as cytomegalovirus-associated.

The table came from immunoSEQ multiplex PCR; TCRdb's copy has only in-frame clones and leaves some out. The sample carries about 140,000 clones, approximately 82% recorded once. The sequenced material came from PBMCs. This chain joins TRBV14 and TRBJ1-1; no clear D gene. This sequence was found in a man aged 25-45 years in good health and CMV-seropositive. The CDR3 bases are TGTGCCAGCAGCCTTACAGAGAACACTGAAGCTTTCTTT. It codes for CASSLTENTEAFF.